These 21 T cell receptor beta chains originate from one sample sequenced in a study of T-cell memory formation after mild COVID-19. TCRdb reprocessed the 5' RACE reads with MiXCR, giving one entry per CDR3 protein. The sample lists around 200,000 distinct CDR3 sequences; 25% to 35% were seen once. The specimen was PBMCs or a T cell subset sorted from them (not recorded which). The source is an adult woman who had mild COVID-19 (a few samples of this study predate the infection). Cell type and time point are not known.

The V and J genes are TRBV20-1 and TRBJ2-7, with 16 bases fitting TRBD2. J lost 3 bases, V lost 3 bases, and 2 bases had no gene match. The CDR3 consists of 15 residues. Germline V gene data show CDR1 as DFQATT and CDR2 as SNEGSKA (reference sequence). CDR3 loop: CSARGLAGGGYEQYF. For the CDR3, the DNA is TGCAGTGCTAGGGGACTAGCGGGAGGGGGCTACGAGCAGTACTTC.

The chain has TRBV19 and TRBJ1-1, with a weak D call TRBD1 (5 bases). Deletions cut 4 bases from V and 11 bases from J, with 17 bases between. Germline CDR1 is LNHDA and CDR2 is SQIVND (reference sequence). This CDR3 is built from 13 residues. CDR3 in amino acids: CASSKVDAGTAFF. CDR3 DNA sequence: TGTGCCAGTAGTAAGGTTGATGCGGGGACGGCTTTCTTT.

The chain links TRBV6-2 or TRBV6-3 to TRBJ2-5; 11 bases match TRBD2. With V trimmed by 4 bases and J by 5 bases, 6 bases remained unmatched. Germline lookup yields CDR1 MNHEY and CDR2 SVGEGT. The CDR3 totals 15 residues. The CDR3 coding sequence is TGTGCCAGCAGTTCGTTGTGGACTAGCGGGGAGACCCAGTACTTC. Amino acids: CASSSLWTSGETQYF.

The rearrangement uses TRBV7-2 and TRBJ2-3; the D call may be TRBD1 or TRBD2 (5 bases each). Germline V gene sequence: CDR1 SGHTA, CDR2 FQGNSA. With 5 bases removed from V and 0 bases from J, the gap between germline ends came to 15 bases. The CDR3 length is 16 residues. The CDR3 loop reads CASSASGTTSTDTQYF. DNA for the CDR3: TGTGCCAGCAGCGCCTCCGGGACCACTAGCACAGATACGCAGTATTTT.

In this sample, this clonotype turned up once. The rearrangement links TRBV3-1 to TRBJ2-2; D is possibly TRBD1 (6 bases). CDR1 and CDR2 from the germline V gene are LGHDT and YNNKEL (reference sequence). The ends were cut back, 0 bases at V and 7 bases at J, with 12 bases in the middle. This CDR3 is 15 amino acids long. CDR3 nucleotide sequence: TGTGCCAGCAGCCAAGACCGGACAGAGGTCGGGGAGCTGTTTTTT. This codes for CASSQDRTEVGELFF.

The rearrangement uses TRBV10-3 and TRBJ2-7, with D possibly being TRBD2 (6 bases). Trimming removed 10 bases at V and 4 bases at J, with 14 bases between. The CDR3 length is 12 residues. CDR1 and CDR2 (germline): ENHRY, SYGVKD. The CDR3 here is CATRRGTYEQYF. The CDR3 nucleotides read TGTGCCACCAGGAGGGGTACATACGAGCAGTACTTC.

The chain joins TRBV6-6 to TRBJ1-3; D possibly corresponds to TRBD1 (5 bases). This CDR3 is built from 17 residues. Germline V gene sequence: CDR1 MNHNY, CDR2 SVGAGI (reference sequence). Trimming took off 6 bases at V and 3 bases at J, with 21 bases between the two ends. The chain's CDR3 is CASRHRGEGTSGNTIYF. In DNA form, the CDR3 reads TGTGCCAGCAGACACCGCGGTGAGGGGACGAGTGGAAACACCATATATTTT.

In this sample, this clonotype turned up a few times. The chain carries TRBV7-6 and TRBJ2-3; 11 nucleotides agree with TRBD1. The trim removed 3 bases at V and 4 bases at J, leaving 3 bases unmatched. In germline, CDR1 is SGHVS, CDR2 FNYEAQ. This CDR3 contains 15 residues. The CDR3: CASSFRDRGSDTQYF. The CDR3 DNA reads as TGTGCCAGCAGCTTCCGGGACAGGGGGTCAGATACGCAGTATTTT.

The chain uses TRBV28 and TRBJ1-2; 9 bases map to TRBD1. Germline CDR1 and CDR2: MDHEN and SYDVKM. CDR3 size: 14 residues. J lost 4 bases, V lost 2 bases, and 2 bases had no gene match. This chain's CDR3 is CASSLMTGGYGYTF. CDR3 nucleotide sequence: TGTGCCAGCAGTTTAATGACAGGGGGCTATGGCTACACCTTC.

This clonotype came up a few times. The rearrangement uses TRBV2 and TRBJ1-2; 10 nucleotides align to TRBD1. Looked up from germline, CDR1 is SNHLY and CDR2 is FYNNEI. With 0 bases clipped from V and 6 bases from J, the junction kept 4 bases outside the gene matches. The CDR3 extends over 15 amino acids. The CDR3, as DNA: TGTGCCAGCAGTGAAGCAAGGGGACAGGGGAATGGCTACACCTTC. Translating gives CASSEARGQGNGYTF.

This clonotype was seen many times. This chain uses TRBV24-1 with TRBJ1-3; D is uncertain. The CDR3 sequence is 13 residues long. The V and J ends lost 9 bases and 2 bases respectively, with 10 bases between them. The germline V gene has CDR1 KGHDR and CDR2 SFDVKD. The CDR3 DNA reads TGTGCCACCCGTGCGGGAGCTGGAAACACCATATATTTT. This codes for CATRAGAGNTIYF.

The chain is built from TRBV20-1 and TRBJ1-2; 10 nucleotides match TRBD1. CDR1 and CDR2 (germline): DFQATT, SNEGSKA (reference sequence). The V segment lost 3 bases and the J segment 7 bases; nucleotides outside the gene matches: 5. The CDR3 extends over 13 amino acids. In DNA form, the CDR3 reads TGCAGTGCTAGGGAGACAGGGGGCGGTGGCTACACCTTC. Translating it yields CSARETGGGGYTF.

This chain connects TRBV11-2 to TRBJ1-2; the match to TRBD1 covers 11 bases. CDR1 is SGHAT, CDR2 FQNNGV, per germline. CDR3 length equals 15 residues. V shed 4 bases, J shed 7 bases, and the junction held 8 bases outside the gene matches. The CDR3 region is CASSSRTGGVGGYTF. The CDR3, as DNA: TGTGCCAGCAGCTCAAGGACAGGGGGCGTCGGTGGCTACACCTTC.

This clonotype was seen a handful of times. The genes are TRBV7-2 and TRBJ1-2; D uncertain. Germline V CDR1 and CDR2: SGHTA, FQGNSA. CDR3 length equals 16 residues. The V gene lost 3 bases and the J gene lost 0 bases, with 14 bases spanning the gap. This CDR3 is CASSLAVGGSNYGYTF. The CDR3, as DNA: TGTGCCAGCAGCTTGGCCGTCGGAGGTTCTAACTATGGCTACACCTTC.

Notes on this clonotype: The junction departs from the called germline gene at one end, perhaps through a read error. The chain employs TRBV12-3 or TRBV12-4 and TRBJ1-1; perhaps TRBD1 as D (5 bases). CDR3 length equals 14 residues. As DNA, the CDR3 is TGTGCCAGCAGCTTAGGACACTTGAACACTGAAGCTTTCTTT. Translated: CASSLGHLNTEAFF.

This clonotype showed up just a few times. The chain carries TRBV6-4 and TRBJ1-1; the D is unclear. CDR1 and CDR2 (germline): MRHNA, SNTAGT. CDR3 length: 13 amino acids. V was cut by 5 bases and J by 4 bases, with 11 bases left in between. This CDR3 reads CASSLYEGTEAFF. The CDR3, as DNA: TGTGCCAGCAGTCTCTATGAAGGCACTGAAGCTTTCTTT.

CDR3 sequence: CASSLGWGTSTDTQYF. The CDR3 region has the DNA TGTGCCAGCAGCCTCGGGTGGGGGACTAGCACAGATACGCAGTATTTT. The rearrangement links TRBV7-3 to TRBJ2-3, with a possible D match to TRBD2 (6 bases). Germline assignment: CDR1 SGHTA and CDR2 FQGTGA. The CDR3 spans 16 residues. V lost 5 bases, J lost 0 bases, and 15 bases lay in between.

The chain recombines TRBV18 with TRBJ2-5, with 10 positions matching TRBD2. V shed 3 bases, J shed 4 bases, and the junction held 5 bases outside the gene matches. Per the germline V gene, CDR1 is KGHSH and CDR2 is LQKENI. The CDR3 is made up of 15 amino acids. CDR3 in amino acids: CASSPGTSVRETQYF. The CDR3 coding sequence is TGTGCCAGCTCACCCGGGACTAGCGTTAGAGAGACCCAGTACTTC.

The CDR3 sequence is CASSPGTANQPQHF. CDR3 coding DNA: TGTGCCAGCTCACCCGGGACAGCTAATCAGCCCCAGCATTTT. This chain connects TRBV18 to TRBJ1-5; TRBD1 aligns across 7 bases. Trimming cost V 3 bases and J 4 bases; bases outside gene matches: 3. The CDR3 length is 14 residues. Germline V gives CDR1 KGHSH, CDR2 LQKENI.

CDR3 sequence reads: CATSDTPLHEQFF. CDR3 coding DNA: TGTGCCACCAGTGATACCCCCTTGCATGAGCAGTTCTTC. V is TRBV24-1 and J is TRBJ2-1; D is unresolved. V was shortened by 3 bases and J by 8 bases, with 10 bases between the two germline ends. The germline V gene encodes CDR1 KGHDR and CDR2 SFDVKD. This CDR3 is built from 13 residues.

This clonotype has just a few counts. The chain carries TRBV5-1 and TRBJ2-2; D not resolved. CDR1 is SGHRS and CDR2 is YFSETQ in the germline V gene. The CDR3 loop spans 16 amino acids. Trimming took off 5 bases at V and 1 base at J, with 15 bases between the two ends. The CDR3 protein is CASRSDRIENTGELFF. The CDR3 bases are TGCGCCAGCAGATCGGACCGAATAGAGAACACCGGGGAGCTGTTTTTT.